A selection of T cell receptor beta chains follows, all from one sample in a study of shared clonotypes between healthy human individuals. Data came from immunoSEQ multiplex PCR; TCRdb stores just in-frame clones and leaves some out. The sample holds some 2,100,000 clones, about 93% seen once. The sequencing input was naive CD8+ T cells from PBMCs. These receptor sequences come from a man between 18 and 29 years old in good health. Some clones in this sample may be carry-over from other donors' samples. Both conserved end residues are part of each CDR3. A D gene is named only where the DNA matches it firmly. Where a row states a size, it is once, few, many or the class of an expanded clone; other rows omit it.

clone size: .; J gene: TRBJ1-1; V gene: TRBV27; D gene: .; CDR3 protein: CASSLSMNTEAFF; CDR3 DNA: TGTGCCAGCAGTCTTAGCATGAACACTGAAGCTTTCTTT
clone size: .; J gene: TRBJ1-5; V gene: TRBV4-1; D gene: .; CDR3 protein: CASSHSGRGDNQPQHF; CDR3 DNA: TGCGCCAGCAGCCACAGTGGCAGGGGTGACAATCAGCCCCAGCATTTT
clone size: few; J gene: TRBJ1-1; V gene: TRBV7-9; D gene: .; CDR3 protein: CASTENTEAFF; CDR3 DNA: TGTGCCAGCACTGAGAACACTGAAGCTTTCTTT
clone size: .; J gene: TRBJ1-1; V gene: TRBV9; D gene: .; CDR3 protein: CASSTPNTEAFF; CDR3 DNA: TGTGCCAGCAGCACCCCGAACACTGAAGCTTTCTTT
clone size: .; J gene: TRBJ1-2; V gene: TRBV6-6; D gene: .; CDR3 protein: CASRDGEQGNYGYTF; CDR3 DNA: TGTGCCAGCAGGGATGGGGAACAGGGTAACTATGGCTACACCTTC
clone size: .; J gene: TRBJ1-5; V gene: TRBV13; D gene: .; CDR3 protein: CASSFRGEGQPQHF; CDR3 DNA: TGTGCCAGCAGCTTCCGGGGTGAGGGTCAGCCCCAGCATTTT
clone size: .; J gene: TRBJ2-3; V gene: TRBV4-3; D gene: .; CDR3 protein: CASAQGGGSTDTQYF; CDR3 DNA: TGCGCCAGCGCTCAGGGGGGGGGCTCCACAGATACGCAGTATTTT
clone size: .; J gene: TRBJ1-1; V gene: TRBV27; D gene: TRBD1; CDR3 protein: CASSSQGAGTEAFF; CDR3 DNA: TGTGCCAGCAGTTCCCAGGGGGCAGGCACTGAAGCTTTCTTT
clone size: .; J gene: TRBJ2-2; V gene: TRBV5-5; D gene: .; CDR3 protein: CASSLGPPNTGELFF; CDR3 DNA: TGTGCCAGCAGCTTGGGACCGCCGAACACCGGGGAGCTGTTTTTT
clone size: once; J gene: TRBJ1-3; V gene: TRBV6-5; D gene: .; CDR3 protein: CASSYGQNSGNTIYF; CDR3 DNA: TGTGCCAGCAGTTACGGGCAGAACTCTGGAAACACCATATATTTT
clone size: .; J gene: TRBJ1-2; V gene: TRBV28; D gene: .; CDR3 protein: CASRPAGDYGYTF; CDR3 DNA: TGTGCCAGCCGTCCAGCTGGTGACTATGGCTACACCTTC
clone size: .; J gene: TRBJ2-1; V gene: TRBV11-3; D gene: .; CDR3 protein: CASSFMAASSYNEQFF; CDR3 DNA: TGTGCCAGCAGCTTCATGGCGGCGAGCTCCTACAATGAGCAGTTCTTC
clone size: .; J gene: TRBJ2-7; V gene: TRBV14; D gene: TRBD1; CDR3 protein: CASSQGDSLTYEQYF; CDR3 DNA: TGTGCCAGCAGCCAAGGGGACAGCCTAACCTACGAGCAGTACTTC
clone size: .; J gene: TRBJ2-7; V gene: TRBV2; D gene: .; CDR3 protein: CASSRRAGGGYEQYF; CDR3 DNA: TGTGCCAGCAGTCGGAGGGCGGGTGGGGGCTACGAGCAGTACTTC
clone size: .; J gene: TRBJ2-7; V gene: TRBV11-1; D gene: .; CDR3 protein: CASSLMKSYEQYF; CDR3 DNA: TGTGCCAGCAGCTTAATGAAATCCTACGAGCAGTACTTC
clone size: .; J gene: TRBJ2-7; V gene: TRBV7-6; D gene: .; CDR3 protein: CASSLDRTSEQYF; CDR3 DNA: TGTGCCAGCAGCTTAGACAGGACGTCCGAGCAGTACTTC
clone size: .; J gene: TRBJ1-4; V gene: TRBV15; D gene: .; CDR3 protein: CATSTLPVSPNEKLFF; CDR3 DNA: TGTGCCACCAGCACCCTGCCGGTTTCACCTAATGAAAAACTGTTTTTT
clone size: .; J gene: TRBJ1-2; V gene: TRBV10-1; D gene: .; CDR3 protein: CASSESTVGGNYGYTF; CDR3 DNA: TGCGCCAGCAGTGAGTCGACTGTCGGCGGGAACTATGGCTACACCTTC
clone size: .; J gene: TRBJ2-2; V gene: TRBV6-6; D gene: TRBD2; CDR3 protein: CASLVSGSEGAGELFF; CDR3 DNA: TGTGCCAGCCTCGTTAGCGGGAGTGAGGGGGCCGGGGAGCTGTTTTTT
clone size: .; J gene: TRBJ2-2; V gene: TRBV5-6; D gene: .; CDR3 protein: CASSLVYFGPNTGELFF; CDR3 DNA: TGTGCCAGCAGCTTGGTTTATTTTGGGCCGAACACCGGGGAGCTGTTTTTT
clone size: .; J gene: TRBJ2-7; V gene: TRBV11-2; D gene: .; CDR3 protein: CASSLTVTYEQYF; CDR3 DNA: TGTGCCAGCAGCTTGACAGTAACCTACGAGCAGTACTTC
clone size: once; J gene: TRBJ2-1; V gene: TRBV7-9; D gene: .; CDR3 protein: CASSPGLPHYNEQFF; CDR3 DNA: TGTGCCAGCAGCCCAGGACTCCCACACTACAATGAGCAGTTCTTC
clone size: .; J gene: TRBJ2-1; V gene: TRBV5-1; D gene: .; CDR3 protein: CASSLAMNEQFF; CDR3 DNA: TGCGCCAGCAGCTTGGCGATGAATGAGCAGTTCTTC